The 18 T cell receptor beta chains below were found in one sample sequenced in a study of cytomegalovirus exposure and HLA in healthy donors. The PCR ran on 60 Vbeta and 13 Jbeta primers. Here immunoSEQ multiplex PCR was the method, and the copy in TCRdb shows in-frame clones only, minus some. The profile shows 150,000 to 200,000 clones, approximately 85% of them singletons. The sequenced sample was PBMCs. Source of these receptors: a girl aged 10-17 years in good health and CMV-seropositive.

The chain joins TRBV7-2 to TRBJ2-2; TRBD1 matches at 9 bases. The CDR3 totals 16 residues. Germline assignment: CDR1 SGHTA and CDR2 FQGNSA. Trimming at V came to 1 base and at J to 4 bases, leaving 4 bases not matched to a gene. The CDR3 region has the DNA TGTGCCAGCAGCTTAGTATGGGACAGGGTCACCGGGGAGCTGTTTTTT. Protein product: CASSLVWDRVTGELFF.

Notes on this clone: An end of the junction differs from the germline gene, which may be a read error. The chain links TRBV11-3 to TRBJ1-3; D may be TRBD1 (5 bases). The CDR3 contains 19 residues. Germline assignment: CDR1 SGHNT and CDR2 YENEEA. The CDR3 coding sequence is TGTGCCAGCAGCCTAGAGGGGCATGGCCGTTCCTCCTCTGGAAACACCATATATTTT. Translation gives CASSLEGHGRSSSGNTIYF.

The chain uses TRBV6-5 and TRBJ1-2; 12 positions match TRBD1. The CDR3 has 12 amino acids. Germline V lookup: CDR1 MNHEY, CDR2 SVGAGI. V lost 5 bases and J lost 11; bases outside the gene matches: 3. The CDR3 DNA follows: TGTGCCAGCAGTCGGGACAGGGGGCTTTACACCTTC. It codes for CASSRDRGLYTF.

The CDR3 here is CAISESQGGKTEAFF. DNA for the CDR3: TGTGCCATCAGTGAGTCGCAGGGGGGCAAGACTGAAGCTTTCTTT. V gene TRBV10-3 combines with J gene TRBJ1-1, with 7 bases that match TRBD1. V was clipped by 0 bases and J by 5 bases; unmatched bases: 6. CDR3 length equals 15 residues. The germline gives CDR1 ENHRY, CDR2 SYGVKD.

The chain links TRBV28 to TRBJ1-5, with D possibly TRBD1 on 5 matching bases. Germline values: CDR1 MDHEN, CDR2 SYDVKM. Deletions cut 6 bases from V and 6 bases from J, with 18 bases between. There are 15 residues in the CDR3. The CDR3 region is CASRGLRDLAQPQHF. In DNA, the CDR3 is TGTGCCAGCAGGGGACTCAGGGATTTGGCTCAGCCCCAGCATTTT.

This clone was recorded a few times. The V call is TRBV5-1, the J call TRBJ2-5; D possibly corresponds to TRBD2 (6 bases). The germline V gene has CDR1 SGHRS and CDR2 YFSETQ. V was clipped by 4 bases and J by 3 bases, with 13 bases between them. The CDR3 consists of 14 residues. CDR3 nucleotides: TGCGCCAGCAGCCGTCGGGGGACGGAAGAGACCCAGTACTTC. Translation gives CASSRRGTEETQYF.

The chain employs TRBV5-4 and TRBJ2-2; 8 nucleotides match TRBD1. Germline trimming cut 0 bases from V and 3 bases from J; bases unmatched to any gene: 4. Germline CDR1 SGHNT, CDR2 YYREEE (reference sequence). This CDR3 has 16 amino acids. CDR3 loop: CASSLVPGGYTGELFF. The DNA for the CDR3 is TGTGCCAGCAGCTTGGTTCCAGGGGGCTACACCGGGGAGCTGTTTTTT.

This chain connects TRBV5-1 to TRBJ2-1, with 11 bases that match TRBD2. Germline values: CDR1 SGHRS, CDR2 YFSETQ. The junction had 17 bases not matched to a gene; V was cut back by 4 bases and J by 2 bases. This CDR3 is 20 amino acids long. The DNA of the CDR3 is TGCGCCAGCAGCGTGGAGGGACTAGCGGATTCCTTTCCCGCCTACAATGAGCAGTTCTTC. Residues: CASSVEGLADSFPAYNEQFF.

V and J are TRBV7-9 and TRBJ2-5; D not resolved. Trimming cost V 0 bases and J 3 bases, with 5 bases left between them. Per the germline V gene, CDR1 is SEHNR and CDR2 is FQNEAQ (reference sequence). The CDR3 has 13 amino acids. This CDR3 reads CASSLAREETQYF. The CDR3 DNA sequence: TGTGCCAGCAGCTTAGCGCGAGAAGAGACCCAGTACTTC.

The rearrangement uses TRBV25-1 and TRBJ1-1, with unresolved D. Trimming shortened V by 4 bases and J by 1 base, and 7 bases separated the two germline ends. The CDR3 extends over 13 amino acids. Germline CDR1 and CDR2: MGHDK and SYGVNS. In DNA, the CDR3 is TGTGCCAGCAGTGCAGTTCGGAACACTGAAGCTTTCTTT. It is translated as CASSAVRNTEAFF.

J is TRBJ2-2 and V is TRBV4-2, with 7 nucleotides matching TRBD2. Trimming took 3 bases from V and 2 from J; bases not matched to a gene: 6. CDR1 LGHNA and CDR2 YNFKEQ come from the germline V gene. The CDR3 is 16 residues long. CDR3 region: CASSHFRDYNTGELFF. The CDR3 DNA is TGTGCCAGCAGCCATTTCCGGGACTACAACACCGGGGAGCTGTTTTTT.

The chain couples TRBV5-1 to TRBJ2-5; 8 bases agree with TRBD2. The CDR3 has 14 amino acids. V lost 4 bases and J lost 2; bases outside the gene matches: 4. Germline V gene lookup returns CDR1 SGHRS and CDR2 YFSETQ. The CDR3 nucleotides read TGCGCCAGCAGCCCTCGGGAGGGACAAGAGACCCAGTACTTC. Protein product: CASSPREGQETQYF.

This chain uses TRBV27 with TRBJ2-5, with TRBD2 identical over 10 bases. The CDR3 is made up of 14 amino acids. Trimming removed 6 bases from V and 5 bases from J; junction bases left unmatched: 6. The germline gives CDR1 MNHEY, CDR2 SMNVEV (reference sequence). For the CDR3, the DNA is TGTGCCAGCAGCCTAGCGGGGGCAACGGAGACCCAGTACTTC. Translation: CASSLAGATETQYF.

A few counts support this clone. The CDR3 DNA reads as TGTGCCAGCAGTTTTAGCGGGGGGCCCTACAATGAGCAGTTCTTC. It codes for CASSFSGGPYNEQFF. V usage is TRBV9 and J usage is TRBJ2-1, with 10 bases that match TRBD2. The V gene's germline CDR1 is SGDLS and CDR2 YYNGEE. The V and J ends lost 5 bases and 2 bases, in that order; junction bases with no gene match: 4. This CDR3 has 15 residues.

The sample holds one count of this clone. The chain combines TRBV5-4 with TRBJ2-3; a possible D gene is TRBD2 (6 bases). This CDR3 has 15 residues. CDR1 is SGHNT and CDR2 is YYREEE in the germline V gene (reference sequence). Trimming left V 4 bases short and J 0 bases short, with 12 bases between. Here the CDR3 DNA reads TGTGCCAGCAGCCGGGGCGGGGATAGCACAGATACGCAGTATTTT. Amino acid sequence: CASSRGGDSTDTQYF. The whole variable domain, filled in from reference TRBV5-4 and TRBJ2-3, reads ETGVTQSPTHLIKTRGQQVTLRCSSQSGHNTVSWYQQALGQGPQFIFQYYREEENGRGNFPPRFSGLQFPNYSSELNVNALELDDSALYLCASSRGGDSTDTQYFGPGTRLTVL.

The CDR3 is CASSSHPGVMEQFF. The CDR3 bases are TGTGCCAGCAGCTCCCACCCCGGGGTGATGGAGCAGTTCTTC. V and J are TRBV9 and TRBJ2-1, with a possible D match to TRBD2 (5 bases). The CDR3 totals 14 residues. CDR1 SGDLS and CDR2 YYNGEE come from the germline V gene. The V and J ends lost 4 bases and 10 bases respectively, with 18 bases between them.

This chain uses TRBV11-3 with TRBJ1-1; 8 positions agree with TRBD1. The J segment lost 3 bases and the V segment lost 4 bases, leaving 7 bases of the junction unmatched. CDR1 and CDR2 from the germline V gene are SGHNT and YENEEA. The CDR3 covers 15 residues. The CDR3, as DNA: TGTGCCAGCAGCTCCAGGGGGCAAGTCGACACTGAAGCTTTCTTT. Amino acids: CASSSRGQVDTEAFF.

V usage is TRBV6-1 and J usage is TRBJ2-3, with D possibly matching TRBD2 (6 bases). The CDR3 is 12 residues long. The germline CDR1 and CDR2 sequences are MNHNS and SASEGT. V lost 8 bases and J lost 4, with 10 bases in between. The CDR3 sequence: CASRPSADTQYF. CDR3 DNA sequence: TGTGCCAGCCGCCCTAGCGCAGATACGCAGTATTTT.